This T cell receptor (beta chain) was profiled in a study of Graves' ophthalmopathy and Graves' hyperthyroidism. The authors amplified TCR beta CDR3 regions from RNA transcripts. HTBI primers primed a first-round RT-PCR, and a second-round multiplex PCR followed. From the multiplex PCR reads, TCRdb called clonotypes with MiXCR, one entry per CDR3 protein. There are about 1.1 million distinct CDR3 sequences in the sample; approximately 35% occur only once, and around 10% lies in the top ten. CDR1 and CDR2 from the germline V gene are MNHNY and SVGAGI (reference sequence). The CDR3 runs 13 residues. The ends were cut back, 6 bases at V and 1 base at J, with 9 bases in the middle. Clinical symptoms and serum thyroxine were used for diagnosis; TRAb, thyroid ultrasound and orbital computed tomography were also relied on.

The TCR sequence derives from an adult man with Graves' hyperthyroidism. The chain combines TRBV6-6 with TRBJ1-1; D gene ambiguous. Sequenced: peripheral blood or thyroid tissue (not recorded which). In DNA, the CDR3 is TGTGCCAGCAGAAATGACCCGAACACTGAAGCTTTCTTT. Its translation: CASRNDPNTEAFF.